Below, 18 T cell receptor beta chains from the same sample are listed, as sequenced in a study of blood T cell repertoires in COVID-19. Assay: immunoSEQ multiplex PCR; the TCRdb copy retains only in-frame clones and omits some. The table includes over 200,000 clones, just over 85% detected once. The sequenced material came from peripheral blood. The source of these receptors is a man aged 50 to 59 with COVID-19, enrolled during active disease.

The rearrangement joins TRBV7-9 to TRBJ2-2; a weak D match, TRBD2 (5 bases). From germline, CDR1 is SEHNR and CDR2 FQNEAQ (reference sequence). This CDR3 has 14 amino acids. Trimming left V 5 bases short and J 4 bases short, with 11 bases between. Here the CDR3 reads CASSALGGTGELFF. In DNA, the CDR3 is TGTGCCAGCAGCGCCCTAGGAGGCACCGGGGAGCTGTTTTTT. Looking up the rest from reference TRBV7-9 and TRBJ2-2 gives the full variable domain: DTGVSQNPRHKITKRGQNVTFRCDPISEHNRLYWYRQTLGQGPEFLTYFQNEAQLEKSRLLSDRFSAERPKGSFSTLEIQRTEQGDSAMYLCASSALGGTGELFFGEGSRLTVL.

The chain carries TRBV7-6 and TRBJ2-7; TRBD1 matches 7 bases. V was clipped by 1 base and J by 4 bases; unmatched bases: 10. CDR1 and CDR2 (germline): SGHVS, FNYEAQ. CDR3 size: 16 residues. CDR3 sequence reads: CASSLGDSEPIYEQYF. The CDR3 bases are TGTGCCAGCAGCTTAGGGGACAGCGAGCCCATATACGAGCAGTACTTC.

The chain joins TRBV6-1 to TRBJ1-3; D remains unclear. The CDR3 has 14 amino acids. The V end was cut by 3 bases, the J end by 0 bases, with 6 bases between. From germline, CDR1 is MNHNS and CDR2 SASEGT. The CDR3 DNA reads TGTGCCAGCAGTGACAGGTTCTCTGGAAACACCATATATTTT. Protein sequence: CASSDRFSGNTIYF.

The rearrangement joins TRBV5-5 to TRBJ2-1, with 8 bases that match TRBD2. This CDR3 has 17 amino acids. The junction had 9 bases not matched to a gene; V was cut back by 0 bases and J by 4 bases. The germline gives CDR1 SGHKS, CDR2 YYEKEE (reference sequence). This CDR3 is CASSLGPGGARYNEQFF. CDR3 nucleotides: TGTGCCAGCAGCTTGGGCCCCGGGGGGGCTCGTTACAATGAGCAGTTCTTC. The variable domain in full, completed from reference TRBV5-5 and TRBJ2-1, reads DAGVTQSPTHLIKTRGQQVTLRCSPISGHKSVSWYQQVLGQGPQFIFQYYEKEERGRGNFPDRFSARQFPNYSSELNVNALLLGDSALYLCASSLGPGGARYNEQFFGPGTRLTVL.

The rearrangement joins TRBV3-1 (or the pseudogene TRBV3-2) to TRBJ1-2, with D possibly TRBD1 on 6 matching bases. Trimming shortened V by 1 base and J by 5 bases, and 8 bases separated the two germline ends. The CDR3 length is 13 residues. Germline CDR1 is LGHDT and CDR2 is YNNKEL (reference sequence). For the CDR3, the DNA is TGTGCCAGCAGCCAAGGGACAGCTTATGGCTACACCTTC. Amino acid sequence: CASSQGTAYGYTF.

This rearrangement joins TRBV4-3 to TRBJ1-1; D uncertain. Germline V gives CDR1 LGHNA, CDR2 YSLEER. The CDR3 sequence is 13 residues long. V gave up 4 bases and J gave up 5 bases, with 11 bases separating them. This CDR3 is CASSRIGGTEAFF. The CDR3 DNA reads TGCGCCAGCAGCCGAATAGGAGGGACTGAAGCTTTCTTT.

This clone showed up just once. This sequence joins TRBV11-2 and TRBJ2-3; 8 bases are a match to TRBD2. The CDR3 is 15 residues long. Germline V gene sequence: CDR1 SGHAT, CDR2 FQNNGV. J was trimmed by 2 bases and V by 4 bases; bases with no gene match: 5. The CDR3 protein is CASSYSGALTDTQYF. The CDR3 DNA is TGTGCCAGCAGCTATAGCGGGGCCCTCACAGATACGCAGTATTTT.

This clone was picked up a small number of times. The chain employs TRBV19 and TRBJ1-2; the match to TRBD1 covers 9 bases. J gave up 1 base and V 1 base, and 7 bases lay outside the gene matches. CDR1 is LNHDA and CDR2 is SQIVND in the germline V gene (reference sequence). The CDR3 length is 17 residues. Here the CDR3 DNA reads TGTGCCAGTAGTATAGGAGGGACAGGGAGACTTAACTATGGCTACACCTTC. Encoded protein: CASSIGGTGRLNYGYTF.

The rearrangement links TRBV28 to TRBJ2-2, with D possibly TRBD1 on 5 matching bases. The CDR3 is 15 residues long. V dropped 9 bases and J dropped 2 bases, with 16 bases sitting between them. Germline values: CDR1 MDHEN, CDR2 SYDVKM. CDR3 sequence (DNA): TGTGCCAGACCTTCTTTGGGGCTTAACACCGGGGAGCTGTTTTTT. This codes for CARPSLGLNTGELFF.

The chain uses TRBV4-1 and TRBJ2-2, with 10 bases fitting TRBD2. The CDR3 covers 17 residues. The junction had 8 bases not matched to a gene; V was cut back by 2 bases and J by 5 bases. Germline CDR1 and CDR2: MGHRA and YSYEKL. CDR3 loop: CASSQSLAGVGTGELFF. In DNA, the CDR3 is TGCGCCAGCAGCCAATCCCTAGCGGGAGTTGGGACCGGGGAGCTGTTTTTT.

Here the CDR3 reads CASSHYLDRGDYNSPLHF. The DNA of the CDR3 is TGCGCCAGCAGCCATTACCTGGACAGGGGGGACTATAATTCACCCCTCCACTTT. V gene TRBV4-1 combines with J gene TRBJ1-6; 10 bases map to TRBD1. The V and J ends lost 3 bases and 3 bases, in that order; junction bases with no gene match: 8. The CDR3 consists of 18 residues. The germline V gene encodes CDR1 MGHRA and CDR2 YSYEKL.

The chain couples TRBV9 to TRBJ2-5; 8 positions match TRBD2. The J segment lost 4 bases and the V segment lost 3 bases, leaving 11 bases of the junction unmatched. The CDR3 totals 16 residues. Germline values: CDR1 SGDLS, CDR2 YYNGEE. The CDR3 here is CASSGTGGAPRETQYF. CDR3 nucleotide sequence: TGTGCCAGCAGCGGAACCGGGGGGGCCCCCCGAGAGACCCAGTACTTC.

In DNA, the CDR3 is TGTGCCAGCAGCCCAGGACAGGGGAACACCGGGGAGCTGTTTTTT. Translating gives CASSPGQGNTGELFF. The chain employs TRBV7-9 and TRBJ2-2; 8 bases agree with TRBD1. CDR3 size: 15 residues. In germline, CDR1 is SEHNR, CDR2 FQNEAQ (reference sequence). Unmatched junction bases numbered 3, after V lost 5 bases and J lost 1 base.

This sequence joins TRBV28 and TRBJ1-6; D might be TRBD1 (6 bases). Germline V CDR1 and CDR2: MDHEN, SYDVKM. The CDR3 contains 15 residues. The ends were cut back, 8 bases at V and 4 bases at J, with 15 bases in the middle. CDR3 sequence reads: CASGGAGGYNSPLHF. The CDR3 DNA is TGTGCCAGCGGGGGGGCCGGAGGTTATAATTCACCCCTCCACTTT. The full variable domain, its missing parts supplied by reference TRBV28 and TRBJ1-6, is DVKVTQSSRYLVKRTGEKVFLECVQDMDHENMFWYRQDPGLGLRLIYFSYDVKMKEKGDIPEGYSVSREKKERFSLILESASTNQTSMYLCASGGAGGYNSPLHFGNGTRLTVT.

This clone is a singleton in its sample. V is TRBV5-1 and J is TRBJ2-2; 8 positions agree with TRBD1. J gave up 4 bases and V 4 bases, and 3 bases lay outside the gene matches. The CDR3 contains 14 residues. Germline CDR1 SGHRS, CDR2 YFSETQ. CDR3 nucleotides: TGCGCCAGCAGCACGGACAGGGCCACCGGGGAGCTGTTTTTT. The encoded protein is CASSTDRATGELFF.

The genes are TRBV11-2 and TRBJ2-7; 14 positions match TRBD2. With V trimmed by 5 bases and J by 3 bases, 6 bases remained unmatched. Per the germline V gene, CDR1 is SGHAT and CDR2 is FQNNGV. This CDR3 spans 16 amino acids. Here the CDR3 reads CASSKGLAGEGYEQYF. CDR3 coding DNA: TGTGCCAGCAGCAAGGGACTAGCGGGGGAAGGCTACGAGCAGTACTTC.

The J gene is TRBJ2-5, the V gene TRBV6-4, with D tentatively TRBD1 (6 bases). V was shortened by 8 bases and J by 1 base, with 11 bases between the two germline ends. Germline assignment: CDR1 MRHNA and CDR2 SNTAGT. The length of the CDR3 is 13 residues. CDR3 DNA: TGTGCCAGCCCACGGACAGCCCAAGAGACCCAGTACTTC. Translated, it gives CASPRTAQETQYF.

CDR3: CASSTAGFMAEQYF. Written as DNA, the CDR3 is TGTGCCAGCAGCACAGCAGGGTTTATGGCCGAGCAGTACTTC. J is TRBJ2-7 and V is TRBV7-2; D may be TRBD1 (5 bases). Trimming left V 5 bases short and J 6 bases short, with 17 bases between. CDR1 is SGHTA, CDR2 FQGNSA, per germline. The CDR3 is 14 amino acids.